These T cell receptor beta chains were read from a single sample in a study of CD8 T cells in Susac syndrome. MiXCR was run by TCRdb on the immunoSEQ multiplex PCR reads, yielding one entry per CDR3 protein. The repertoire includes roughly 100,000 distinct CDR3 sequences, roughly 94% of them detected once, and roughly 0.38% sits in the top ten. The sample consisted of CD8+ T cells from PBMCs. These receptors were collected from a human donor with Susac syndrome. Both conserved end residues are part of each CDR3. A D gene is named only where the DNA matches it firmly. Not every row has a clone size; where given, it reads once, few, many or a size class.

v_gene	j_gene	abundance	d_gene	CDR3nt	CDR3aa
TRBV27	TRBJ2-1	-	-	TGTGCCAGCAGTCCCCCTACCAATGAGCAGTTCTTC	CASSPPTNEQFF
TRBV10-3	TRBJ1-5	-	TRBD1	TGTGCCATCAGTGAGCCGACAGGGGGAACGGATCAGCCCCAGCATTTT	CAISEPTGGTDQPQHF
TRBV6-2/TRBV6-3	TRBJ1-1	-	-	TGTGCCAGTTGCAGGGGAGCTGAAGCTTTCTTT	CASCRGAEAFF
TRBV14	TRBJ2-6	-	-	TGTGCCAGCAGCCTCCCTTGGACGGGCCTGAGCTCTGGGGCCAACGTCCTGACTTTC	CASSLPWTGLSSGANVLTF
TRBV27	TRBJ2-1	-	TRBD1	TGTGCCAGCAGTTCGACAGGGAATGAGCAGTTCTTC	CASSSTGNEQFF
TRBV9	TRBJ2-5	-	TRBD1	TGTGCCAGCAGCGTAAGGACAGGGGACACTGAGACCCAGTACTTC	CASSVRTGDTETQYF
TRBV12-3/TRBV12-4	TRBJ2-3	-	TRBD2	TGTGCCAGCAGTTCCACCATTCCTAGCGGGGGGCACACAGATACGCAGTATTTT	CASSSTIPSGGHTDTQYF
TRBV7-9	TRBJ1-1	-	-	TGTGCCAGCTGGGGCATGAACACTGAAGCTTTCTTT	CASWGMNTEAFF
TRBV4-2	TRBJ2-3	-	-	TGTGCCAGCAGCCAAGGGGTCACAGATACGCAGTATTTT	CASSQGVTDTQYF
TRBV10-3	TRBJ2-4	-	-	TGTGCCATCAGCAATGAGGGGAACATTCAGTACTTC	CAISNEGNIQYF
TRBV7-9	TRBJ2-1	-	-	TGTGCCAGCAGCTCCCGAAACTACAATGAGCAGTTCTTC	CASSSRNYNEQFF
TRBV14	TRBJ2-3	-	-	TGTGCCAGCAGCCAAGTCCCTACTAGCAGCCCAGATACGCAGTATTTT	CASSQVPTSSPDTQYF
TRBV20-1	TRBJ1-6	-	-	TGCAGTGCTAGAGATATTACAGCTTATAATTCACCCCTCCACTTT	CSARDITAYNSPLHF
TRBV6-4	TRBJ2-5	-	-	TGTGCCAGCAGTGACTCCCCGGGCGAGACCCAGTACTTC	CASSDSPGETQYF
TRBV6-2/TRBV6-3	TRBJ2-7	-	TRBD1	TGTGCCAGCAGTTCCGTCTCCGCTGGGACAGCCTACTACGAGCAGTACTTC	CASSSVSAGTAYYEQYF
TRBV7-9	TRBJ1-2	-	-	TGTGCCAGCAGCCCGGACACATATGGCTACACCTTC	CASSPDTYGYTF
TRBV9	TRBJ2-4	-	-	TGTGCCAGCAGCGTATCTGGGAAAGCCAAAAACATTCAGTACTTC	CASSVSGKAKNIQYF
TRBV20-1	TRBJ2-1	-	-	TGCAGTGCTAGAGATCGGCACGACTACAATGAGCAGTTCTTC	CSARDRHDYNEQFF
TRBV18	TRBJ2-5	-	-	TGTGCCAGCTCACCGGGGACAATTTTACAAGAGACCCAGTACTTC	CASSPGTILQETQYF
TRBV27	TRBJ2-5	-	-	TGTGCCAGCAGTTACAGGTTGGGAAAGACCCAGTACTTC	CASSYRLGKTQYF
TRBV20-1	TRBJ1-6	-	-	TGCAGTGCTAGAGCGGTCGAGTATAATTCACCCCTCCACTTT	CSARAVEYNSPLHF
TRBV13	TRBJ2-3	-	-	TGTGCCAGCAGCTTAGGTGGGGAGAGGAAAACGCAGTATTTT	CASSLGGERKTQYF
TRBV3-1	TRBJ2-5	-	-	TGTGCCAGCAGCCAAGACGGGGGTACCCTAGAGACCCAGTACTTC	CASSQDGGTLETQYF
TRBV24-1	TRBJ2-3	-	-	TGTGCCACCAGTGCCCCCGGCACAGATACGCAGTATTTT	CATSAPGTDTQYF
TRBV6-2/TRBV6-3	TRBJ2-2	-	-	TGTGCCAGCAGTTACAACCTAGCGACCGGGGAGCTGTTTTTT	CASSYNLATGELFF
TRBV10-3	TRBJ2-5	-	-	TGTGCCATCAGTGAGTCGACGGTGGGGAGGGAGACCCAGTACTTC	CAISESTVGRETQYF
TRBV6-5	TRBJ2-7	-	-	TGTGCCAGCCAACCGGGACGGGGTTACGAGCAGTACTTC	CASQPGRGYEQYF
TRBV5-1	TRBJ2-5	-	TRBD2	TGCGCCAGCAGCTTTTACCCGACTAGCGGACAAGAGACCCAGTACTTC	CASSFYPTSGQETQYF
TRBV12-3/TRBV12-4	TRBJ2-5	once	-	TGTGCCAGCAGCCCGGAAGCTAGACAAGAGACCCAGTACTTC	CASSPEARQETQYF
TRBV20-1	TRBJ2-1	-	-	TGCAGTGCGACCCCGGGTACCAGCTCCTACAATGAGCAGTTCTTC	CSATPGTSSYNEQFF
TRBV9	TRBJ2-3	-	TRBD2	TGTGCCAGCAGTCGTAGCGGGGGGGCGACAGATACGCAGTATTTT	CASSRSGGATDTQYF
TRBV20-1	TRBJ2-5	-	-	TGCAGTGCTCGGGTCCTTTACCAAGAGACCCAGTACTTC	CSARVLYQETQYF
TRBV7-9	TRBJ1-2	once	-	TGTGCCAGCAGCTTAGCGTCCCCGCATGGCTACACCTTC	CASSLASPHGYTF
TRBV20-1	TRBJ1-2	-	-	TGCAGTGCTAGAGATGAGGTGGGGAACGGCTACACCTTC	CSARDEVGNGYTF
TRBV3-1	TRBJ2-7	-	TRBD2	TGTGCCAGCAGCCAAGAAGGGCTAGCGGGGGGCGAGCAGTACTTC	CASSQEGLAGGEQYF
TRBV6-5	TRBJ2-5	-	TRBD2	TGTGCCAGCAGTTACGCGGCTAGCGGGGAAGAGACCCAGTACTTC	CASSYAASGEETQYF